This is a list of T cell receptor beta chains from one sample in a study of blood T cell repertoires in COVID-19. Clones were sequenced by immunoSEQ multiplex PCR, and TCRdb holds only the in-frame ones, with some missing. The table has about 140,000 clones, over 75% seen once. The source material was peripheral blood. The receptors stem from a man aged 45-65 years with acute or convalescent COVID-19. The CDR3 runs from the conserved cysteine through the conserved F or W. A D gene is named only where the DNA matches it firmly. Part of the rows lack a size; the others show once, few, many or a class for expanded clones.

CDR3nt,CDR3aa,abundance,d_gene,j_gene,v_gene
TGTGCCAGCAGCGTAGGTCTACAGGGCGGTAATGAAAAACTGTTTTTT,CASSVGLQGGNEKLFF,-,-,TRBJ1-4,TRBV9
TGTGCCAGCAGTTTGGTACAGGGGGCCTACAATGAGCAGTTCTTC,CASSLVQGAYNEQFF,-,TRBD1,TRBJ2-1,TRBV27
TGTGCCAGCAGCACTACGCGGACGGGAAATGGGCTTCTGGCTTTCTTT,CASSTTRTGNGLLAFF,-,-,TRBJ1-1,TRBV5-8
TGTGCCAGCAGCTCAAATCACTGGGGCGGCTACACCTTC,CASSSNHWGGYTF,-,-,TRBJ1-2,TRBV6-5
TGTGCCAGCAGTTTAGAGGGGGTCCTGGGGACAGGGTACCAAGAGACCCAGTACTTC,CASSLEGVLGTGYQETQYF,-,TRBD1,TRBJ2-5,TRBV28
TGTGCCAGCCAAACAGGGGCACGGGGCTACACCTTC,CASQTGARGYTF,-,TRBD1,TRBJ1-2,TRBV28
TGTGCCACGCAACAGGGGAGCAATCAGCCCCAGCATTTT,CATQQGSNQPQHF,once,TRBD1,TRBJ1-5,TRBV24-1
TGTGCCAGCTCACCATTCTCACAAAACGCGAACACCGGGGAGCTGTTTTTT,CASSPFSQNANTGELFF,-,-,TRBJ2-2,TRBV18
TGTGCCAGCAGTGGGGGCGGACAGGTGAGCAATCAGCCCCAGCATTTT,CASSGGGQVSNQPQHF,-,TRBD1,TRBJ1-5,TRBV28
TGTGCCAGCTCACCATCCCGGGTCGGCAATCAGCCCCAGCATTTT,CASSPSRVGNQPQHF,-,-,TRBJ1-5,TRBV18
TGTGCCAGCAGTCTTCGTGGACAGGGGGTTTCTGGAAACACCATATATTTT,CASSLRGQGVSGNTIYF,-,TRBD1,TRBJ1-3,TRBV27
TGTGCCAGCAGCAGGGGGCTCACTGAAGCTTTCTTT,CASSRGLTEAFF,-,TRBD1,TRBJ1-1,TRBV6-6
TGTGCCAGCAGCATGTCTTTACCCACAATGGTGCAGTTCTTC,CASSMSLPTMVQFF,once,-,TRBJ2-1,TRBV6-5
TGTGCCACCAGCAGAGATTGGGCCGGGTTGGGGGGAGCTAACTATGGCTACACCTTC,CATSRDWAGLGGANYGYTF,-,-,TRBJ1-2,TRBV15
TGTGCCAGCGGGCTTTATAATTCACCCCTCCACTTT,CASGLYNSPLHF,-,-,TRBJ1-6,TRBV2